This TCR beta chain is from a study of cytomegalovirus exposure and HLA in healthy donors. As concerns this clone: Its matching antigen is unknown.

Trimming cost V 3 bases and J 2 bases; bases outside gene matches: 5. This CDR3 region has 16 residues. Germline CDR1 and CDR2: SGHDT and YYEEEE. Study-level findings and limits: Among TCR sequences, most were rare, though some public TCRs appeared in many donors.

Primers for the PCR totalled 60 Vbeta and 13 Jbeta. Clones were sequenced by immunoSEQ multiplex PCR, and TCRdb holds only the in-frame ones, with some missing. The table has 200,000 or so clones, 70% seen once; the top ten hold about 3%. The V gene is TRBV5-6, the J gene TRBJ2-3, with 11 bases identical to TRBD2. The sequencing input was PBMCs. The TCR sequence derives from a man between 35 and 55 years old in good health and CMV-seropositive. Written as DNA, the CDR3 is TGTGCCAGCAGCTCTAGGACTAGCGGGTACACAGATACGCAGTATTTT. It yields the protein CASSSRTSGYTDTQYF.